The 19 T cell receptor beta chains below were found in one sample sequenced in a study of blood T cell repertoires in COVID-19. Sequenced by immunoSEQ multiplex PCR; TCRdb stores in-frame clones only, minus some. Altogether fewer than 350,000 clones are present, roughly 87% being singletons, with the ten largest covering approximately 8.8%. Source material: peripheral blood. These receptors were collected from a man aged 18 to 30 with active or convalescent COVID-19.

CDR3 coding DNA: TGTGCCACCAGCAGAGTCAGGTCAGGCGAGCAGTACTTC. It specifies CATSRVRSGEQYF. The chain uses TRBV15 and TRBJ2-7; no clear D. Trimming stripped 1 base from V and 6 bases from J, with 10 bases between. Germline values: CDR1 LNHNV, CDR2 YYDKDF (reference sequence). The CDR3 contains 13 residues.

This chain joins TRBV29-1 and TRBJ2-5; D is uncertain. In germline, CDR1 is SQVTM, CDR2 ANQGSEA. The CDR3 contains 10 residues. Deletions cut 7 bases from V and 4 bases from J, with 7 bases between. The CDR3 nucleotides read TGCAGCGCCGAGGCAGAGACCCAGTACTTC. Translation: CSAEAETQYF.

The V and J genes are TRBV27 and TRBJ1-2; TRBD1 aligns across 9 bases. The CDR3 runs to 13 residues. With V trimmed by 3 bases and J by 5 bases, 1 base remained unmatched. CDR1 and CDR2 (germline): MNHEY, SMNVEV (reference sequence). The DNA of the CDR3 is TGTGCCAGCAGTTTCGGACAGGGGTATGGCTACACCTTC. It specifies CASSFGQGYGYTF.

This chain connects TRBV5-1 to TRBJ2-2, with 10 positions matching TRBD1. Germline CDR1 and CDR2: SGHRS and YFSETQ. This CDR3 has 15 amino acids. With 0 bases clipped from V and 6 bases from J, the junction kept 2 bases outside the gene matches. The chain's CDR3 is CASSLGQGASGELFF. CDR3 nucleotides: TGCGCCAGCAGCTTGGGACAGGGGGCCTCCGGGGAGCTGTTTTTT. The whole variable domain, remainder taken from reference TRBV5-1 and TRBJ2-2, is KAGVTQTPRYLIKTRGQQVTLSCSPISGHRSVSWYQQTPGQGLQFLFEYFSETQRNKGNFPGRFSGRQFSNSRSEMNVSTLELGDSALYLCASSLGQGASGELFFGEGSRLTVL.

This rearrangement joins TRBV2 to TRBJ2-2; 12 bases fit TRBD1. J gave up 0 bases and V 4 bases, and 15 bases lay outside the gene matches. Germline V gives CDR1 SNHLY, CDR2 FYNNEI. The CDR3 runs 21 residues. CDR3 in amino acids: CASSAYRDRGRSGANTGELFF. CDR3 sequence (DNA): TGTGCCAGCAGTGCCTACCGGGACAGGGGGCGTAGCGGGGCGAACACCGGGGAGCTGTTTTTT.

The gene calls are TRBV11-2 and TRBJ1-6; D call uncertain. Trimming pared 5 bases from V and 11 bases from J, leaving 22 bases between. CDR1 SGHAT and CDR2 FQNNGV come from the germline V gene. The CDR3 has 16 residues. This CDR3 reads CASSPTQSIIGTPLHF. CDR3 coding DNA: TGTGCCAGCAGCCCAACCCAATCAATCATCGGGACACCCCTCCACTTT. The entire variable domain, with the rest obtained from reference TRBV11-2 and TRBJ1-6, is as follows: EAGVAQSPRYKIIEKRQSVAFWCNPISGHATLYWYQQILGQGPKLLIQFQNNGVVDDSQLPKDRFSAERLKGVDSTLKIQPAKLEDSAVYLCASSPTQSIIGTPLHFGNGTRLTVT.

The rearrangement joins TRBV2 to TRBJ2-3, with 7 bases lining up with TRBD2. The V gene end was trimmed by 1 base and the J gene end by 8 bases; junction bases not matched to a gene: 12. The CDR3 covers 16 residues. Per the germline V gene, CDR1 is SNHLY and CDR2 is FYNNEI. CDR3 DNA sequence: TGTGCCAGCAGTGAAGGTCTAGCGGCCCCCCGCGGTACGCAGTATTTT. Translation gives CASSEGLAAPRGTQYF.

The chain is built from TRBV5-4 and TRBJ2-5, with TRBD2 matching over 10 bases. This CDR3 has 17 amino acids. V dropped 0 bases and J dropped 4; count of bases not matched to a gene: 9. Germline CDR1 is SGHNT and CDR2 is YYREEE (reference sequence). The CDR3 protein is CASSLVPSGGAGETQYF. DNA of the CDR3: TGTGCCAGCAGCTTGGTTCCCAGCGGGGGGGCCGGAGAGACCCAGTACTTC.

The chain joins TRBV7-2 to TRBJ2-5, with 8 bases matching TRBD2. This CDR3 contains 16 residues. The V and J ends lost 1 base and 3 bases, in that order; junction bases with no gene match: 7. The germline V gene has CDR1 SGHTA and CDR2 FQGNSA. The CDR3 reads CASSLGAGGAKETQYF. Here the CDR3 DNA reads TGTGCCAGCAGCTTAGGTGCCGGGGGGGCCAAAGAGACCCAGTACTTC.

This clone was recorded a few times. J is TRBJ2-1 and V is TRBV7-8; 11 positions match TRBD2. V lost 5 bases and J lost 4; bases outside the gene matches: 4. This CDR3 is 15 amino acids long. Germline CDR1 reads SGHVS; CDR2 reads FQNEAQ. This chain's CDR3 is CASSGTSGGYNEQFF. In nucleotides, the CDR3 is TGTGCCAGCAGCGGTACTAGCGGGGGTTACAATGAGCAGTTCTTC.

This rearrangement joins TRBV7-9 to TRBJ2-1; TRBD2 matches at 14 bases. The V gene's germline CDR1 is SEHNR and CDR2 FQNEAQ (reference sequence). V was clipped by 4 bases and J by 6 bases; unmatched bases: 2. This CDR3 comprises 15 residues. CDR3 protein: CASSSGLAGANEQFF. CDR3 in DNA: TGTGCCAGCAGCTCGGGACTAGCGGGGGCCAATGAGCAGTTCTTC.

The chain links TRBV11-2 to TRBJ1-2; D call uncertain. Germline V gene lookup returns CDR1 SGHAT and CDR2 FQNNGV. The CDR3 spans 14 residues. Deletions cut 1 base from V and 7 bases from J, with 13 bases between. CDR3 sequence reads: CASSLGSGFTGYTF. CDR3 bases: TGTGCCAGCAGCTTAGGTTCCGGGTTCACTGGCTACACCTTC.

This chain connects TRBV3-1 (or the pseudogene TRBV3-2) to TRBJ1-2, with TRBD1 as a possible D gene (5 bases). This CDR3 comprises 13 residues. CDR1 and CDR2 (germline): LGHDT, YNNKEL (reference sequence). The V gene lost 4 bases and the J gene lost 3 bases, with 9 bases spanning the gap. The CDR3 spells CASSRDRYYGYTF. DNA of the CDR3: TGTGCCAGCAGCCGAGACAGATACTATGGCTACACCTTC.

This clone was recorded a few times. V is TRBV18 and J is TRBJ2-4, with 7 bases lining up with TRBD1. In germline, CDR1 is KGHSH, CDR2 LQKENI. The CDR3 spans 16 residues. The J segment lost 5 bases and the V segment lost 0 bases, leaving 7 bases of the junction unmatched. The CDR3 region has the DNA TGTGCCAGCTCACCACCGACAGGGCTGATTGAAAACATTCAGTACTTC. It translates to CASSPPTGLIENIQYF.

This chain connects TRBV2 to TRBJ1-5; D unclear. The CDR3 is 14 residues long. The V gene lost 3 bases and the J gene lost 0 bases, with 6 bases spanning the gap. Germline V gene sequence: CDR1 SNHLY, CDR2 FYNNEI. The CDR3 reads CASSERYSNQPQHF. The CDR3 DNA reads TGTGCCAGCAGTGAGCGTTATAGCAATCAGCCCCAGCATTTT.

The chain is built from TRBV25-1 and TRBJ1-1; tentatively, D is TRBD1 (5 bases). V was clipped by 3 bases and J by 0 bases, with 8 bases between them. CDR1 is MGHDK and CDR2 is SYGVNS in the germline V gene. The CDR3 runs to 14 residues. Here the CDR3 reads CASSDGAMNTEAFF. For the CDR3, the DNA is TGTGCCAGCAGTGATGGGGCCATGAACACTGAAGCTTTCTTT.

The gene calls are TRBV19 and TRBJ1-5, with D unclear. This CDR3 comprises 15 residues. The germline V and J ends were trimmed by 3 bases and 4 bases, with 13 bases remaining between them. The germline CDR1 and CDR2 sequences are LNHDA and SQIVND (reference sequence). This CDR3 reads CASSIGGRANQPQHF. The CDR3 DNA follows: TGTGCCAGTAGTATCGGTGGGCGTGCAAATCAGCCCCAGCATTTT. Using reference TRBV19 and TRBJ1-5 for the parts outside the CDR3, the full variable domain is DGGITQSPKYLFRKEGQNVTLSCEQNLNHDAMYWYRQDPGQGLRLIYYSQIVNDFQKGDIAEGYSVSREKKESFPLTVTSAQKNPTAFYLCASSIGGRANQPQHFGDGTRLSIL.

CDR3 bases: TGTGCCAGCAGCCCTGGGACTAGCGGGGGAAACACCGGGGAGCTGTTTTTT. It specifies CASSPGTSGGNTGELFF. The V and J genes are TRBV6-2 or TRBV6-3 and TRBJ2-2; 14 nucleotides match TRBD2. Germline lookup yields CDR1 MNHEY and CDR2 SVGEGT. The CDR3 runs to 17 residues. Trimming at V came to 6 bases and at J to 2 bases, leaving 5 bases not matched to a gene.

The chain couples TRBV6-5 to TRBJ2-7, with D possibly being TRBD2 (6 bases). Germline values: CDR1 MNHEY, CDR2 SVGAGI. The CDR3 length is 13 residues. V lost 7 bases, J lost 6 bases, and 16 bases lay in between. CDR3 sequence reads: CASTGTLATEQYF. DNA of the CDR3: TGTGCCAGCACAGGGACTCTAGCTACCGAGCAGTACTTC.